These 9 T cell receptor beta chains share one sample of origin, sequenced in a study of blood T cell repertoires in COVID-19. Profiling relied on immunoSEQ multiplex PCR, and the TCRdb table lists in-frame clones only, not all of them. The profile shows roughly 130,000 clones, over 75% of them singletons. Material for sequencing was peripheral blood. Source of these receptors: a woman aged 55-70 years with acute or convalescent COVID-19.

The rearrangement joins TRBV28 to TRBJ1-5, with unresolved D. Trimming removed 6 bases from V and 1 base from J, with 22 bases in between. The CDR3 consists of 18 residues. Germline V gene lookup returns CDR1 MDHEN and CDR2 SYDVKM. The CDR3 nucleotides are TGTGCCAGCAGCCCTCCCTCACTAGGGAGTAAGAGCAATCAGCCCCAGCATTTT. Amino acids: CASSPPSLGSKSNQPQHF.

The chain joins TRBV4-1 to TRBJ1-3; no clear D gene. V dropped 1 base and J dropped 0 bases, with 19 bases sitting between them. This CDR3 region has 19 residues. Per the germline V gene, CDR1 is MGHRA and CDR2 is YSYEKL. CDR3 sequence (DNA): TGCGCCAGCAGCCAAGGGAGAAGCCCCAGAGTGAACTCTGGAAACACCATATATTTT. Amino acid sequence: CASSQGRSPRVNSGNTIYF.

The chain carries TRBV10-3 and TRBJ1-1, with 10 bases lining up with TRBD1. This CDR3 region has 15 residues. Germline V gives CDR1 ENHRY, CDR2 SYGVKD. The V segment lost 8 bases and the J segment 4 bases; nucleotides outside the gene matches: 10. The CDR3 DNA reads TGTGCCATCGGGGAAGGACAGGGGGGACGCACTGAAGCTTTCTTT. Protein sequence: CAIGEGQGGRTEAFF.

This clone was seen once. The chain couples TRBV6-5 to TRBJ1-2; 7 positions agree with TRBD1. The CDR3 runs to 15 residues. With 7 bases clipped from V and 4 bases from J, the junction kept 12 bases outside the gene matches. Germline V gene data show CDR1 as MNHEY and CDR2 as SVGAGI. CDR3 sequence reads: CASTQGGQLTYGYTF. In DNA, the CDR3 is TGTGCCAGCACCCAAGGGGGACAGCTTACCTATGGCTACACCTTC.

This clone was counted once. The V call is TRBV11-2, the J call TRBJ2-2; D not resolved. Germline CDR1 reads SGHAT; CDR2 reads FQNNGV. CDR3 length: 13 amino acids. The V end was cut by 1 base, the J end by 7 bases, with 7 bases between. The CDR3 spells CASSLVGDGELFF. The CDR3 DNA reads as TGTGCCAGCAGCTTAGTCGGAGACGGGGAGCTGTTTTTT.

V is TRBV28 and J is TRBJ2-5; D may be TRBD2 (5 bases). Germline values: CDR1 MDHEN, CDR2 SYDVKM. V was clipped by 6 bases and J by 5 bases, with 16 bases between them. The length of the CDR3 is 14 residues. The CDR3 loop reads CASRDSVGGETQYF. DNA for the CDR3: TGTGCCAGCAGGGACTCAGTGGGCGGGGAGACCCAGTACTTC.

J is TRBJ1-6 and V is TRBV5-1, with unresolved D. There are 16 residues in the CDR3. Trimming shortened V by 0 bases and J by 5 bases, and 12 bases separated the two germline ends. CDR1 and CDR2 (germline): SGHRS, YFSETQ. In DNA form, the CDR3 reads TGCGCCAGCAGCTTGGCCGGACTCGGTAATAATTCACCCCTCCACTTT. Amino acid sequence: CASSLAGLGNNSPLHF. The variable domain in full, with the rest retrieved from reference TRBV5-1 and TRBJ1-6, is KAGVTQTPRYLIKTRGQQVTLSCSPISGHRSVSWYQQTPGQGLQFLFEYFSETQRNKGNFPGRFSGRQFSNSRSEMNVSTLELGDSALYLCASSLAGLGNNSPLHFGNGTRLTVT.

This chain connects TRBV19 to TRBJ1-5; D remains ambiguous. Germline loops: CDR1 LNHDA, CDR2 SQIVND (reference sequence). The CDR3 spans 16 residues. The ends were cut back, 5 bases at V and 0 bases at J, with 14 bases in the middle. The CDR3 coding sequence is TGTGCCAGTAGTTTCAATACGGGGTATAGCAATCAGCCCCAGCATTTT. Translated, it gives CASSFNTGYSNQPQHF.

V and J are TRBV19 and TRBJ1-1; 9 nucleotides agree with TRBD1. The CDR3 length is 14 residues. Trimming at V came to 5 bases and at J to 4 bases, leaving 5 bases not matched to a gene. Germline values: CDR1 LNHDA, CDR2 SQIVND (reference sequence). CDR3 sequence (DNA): TGTGCCAGTAGTCCAGGGACAGGGACCACTGAAGCTTTCTTT. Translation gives CASSPGTGTTEAFF.